Each of the 26 T cell receptor beta chains below was sequenced from the same sample in a study of T cell changes during pregnancy in multiple sclerosis. Libraries were prepared by immunoSEQ multiplex PCR; TCRdb keeps only in-frame clonotypes and omits some of them. The sample has over 55,000 clones; about 88% are singletons. The sample in question was peripheral blood, obtained in the first trimester of pregnancy. The receptors stem from a female donor with multiple sclerosis, enrolled in a pregnancy study.

The chain has TRBV7-3 and TRBJ1-1; 9 bases are a match to TRBD1. CDR1 is SGHTA, CDR2 FQGTGA, per germline. V shed 5 bases and J 6 bases; nucleotides not matched to a gene: 7. The CDR3 runs 14 residues. The CDR3 DNA reads TGTGCCAGCAGCCCGGGACAGGGCGTGGCTGAAGCTTTCTTT. It is translated as CASSPGQGVAEAFF.

The V and J genes are TRBV27 and TRBJ2-7, with 10 bases aligning to TRBD2. Per germline, CDR1 MNHEY and CDR2 SMNVEV (reference sequence). The CDR3 has 15 residues. V gave up 4 bases and J gave up 6 bases; unmatched junction bases: 9. DNA of the CDR3: TGTGCCAGCAGTTCCCCAGCTAGCGGGAGTTCCGAGCAGTACTTC. It is translated as CASSSPASGSSEQYF.

This chain links TRBV30 with TRBJ2-1, with D possibly being TRBD2 (6 bases). This CDR3 contains 13 residues. The germline V gene encodes CDR1 GTSNPN and CDR2 SVGIG (reference sequence). Trimming shortened V by 0 bases and J by 10 bases, and 13 bases separated the two germline ends. The CDR3 DNA follows: TGTGCCTGGAGTGTATCCAGCGGGCGAGAGCAGTTCTTC. Translation gives CAWSVSSGREQFF. The variable domain in full, with the rest retrieved from reference TRBV30 and TRBJ2-1, is SQTIHQWPATLVQPVGSPLSLECTVEGTSNPNLYWYRQAAGRGLQLLFYSVGIGQISSEVPQNLSASRPQDRQFILSSKKLLLSDSGFYLCAWSVSSGREQFFGPGTRLTVL.

The chain combines TRBV5-1 with TRBJ2-7; D may be TRBD1 (5 bases). The germline CDR1 and CDR2 sequences are SGHRS and YFSETQ. Trimming left V 0 bases short and J 7 bases short, with 11 bases between. This CDR3 region has 13 residues. The CDR3, as DNA: TGCGCCAGCAGCTTGGAAGGGGCGGAAGAGCAGTACTTC. Protein sequence: CASSLEGAEEQYF.

The sample holds one count of this clone. This chain uses TRBV10-3 with TRBJ1-2; 10 bases map to TRBD1. This CDR3 contains 14 residues. The V gene's germline CDR1 is ENHRY and CDR2 SYGVKD. V shed 4 bases, J shed 3 bases, and the junction held 2 bases outside the gene matches. The DNA for the CDR3 is TGTGCCATCAGTGGTGGGACAGGGGACTATGGCTACACCTTC. Its protein product is CAISGGTGDYGYTF.

This clone was detected once. This rearrangement joins TRBV10-3 to TRBJ2-7, with D maybe TRBD2 (5 bases). V was pared by 4 bases and J by 2 bases, with 15 bases between. Germline V gives CDR1 ENHRY, CDR2 SYGVKD. The CDR3 loop spans 15 amino acids. CDR3 region: CAISVSGSTAYEQYF. The DNA of the CDR3 is TGTGCCATCAGTGTCTCGGGGTCCACCGCCTACGAGCAGTACTTC.

J is TRBJ1-3 and V is TRBV19; 11 bases align to TRBD1. This CDR3 spans 17 amino acids. The V and J ends lost 5 bases and 3 bases, in that order; junction bases with no gene match: 9. Germline V gives CDR1 LNHDA, CDR2 SQIVND (reference sequence). The CDR3 sequence is CASSPTRTGGFGNTIYF. CDR3 in DNA: TGTGCCAGTAGTCCAACCCGGACAGGGGGCTTTGGAAACACCATATATTTT.

This sequence joins TRBV7-8 and TRBJ2-7, with 7 positions matching TRBD2. The V gene's germline CDR1 is SGHVS and CDR2 FQNEAQ. The CDR3 runs to 14 residues. Losses at the gene ends were 7 bases for V and 7 bases for J; bases not matched to a gene: 13. CDR3 amino acids: CASTVGGESLEQYF. As DNA, the CDR3 is TGTGCCAGCACCGTGGGAGGGGAGAGCTTGGAGCAGTACTTC.

The chain recombines TRBV18 with TRBJ2-5; D not certain. Germline lookup yields CDR1 KGHSH and CDR2 LQKENI. The length of the CDR3 is 14 residues. Trimming took off 3 bases at V and 5 bases at J, with 13 bases between the two ends. The CDR3 here is CASSPRTVGETQYF. CDR3 nucleotides: TGTGCCAGCTCACCCCGCACCGTCGGGGAGACCCAGTACTTC. Complete variable domain (other parts from reference TRBV18 and TRBJ2-5): NAGVMQNPRHLVRRRGQEARLRCSPMKGHSHVYWYRQLPEEGLKFMVYLQKENIIDESGMPKERFSAEFPKEGPSILRIQQVVRGDSAAYFCASSPRTVGETQYFGPGTRLLVL.

This clone was recorded a few times. The chain is built from TRBV5-7 and TRBJ1-5; D is undetermined. TRBV5-7 is reported as an ORF; its role is uncertain. Trimming pared 4 bases from V and 1 base from J, leaving 9 bases between. The CDR3 totals 14 residues. The DNA for the CDR3 is TGTGCCAGCAGCCTTAGAGGGAGCAATCAGCCCCAGCATTTT. Protein sequence: CASSLRGSNQPQHF.

The chain couples TRBV10-3 to TRBJ1-2; D gene ambiguous. The CDR3 totals 16 residues. With 4 bases removed from V and 1 base from J, the gap between germline ends came to 16 bases. Germline assignment: CDR1 ENHRY and CDR2 SYGVKD. CDR3 sequence: CAISAGLGDSNYGYTF. In DNA form, the CDR3 reads TGTGCCATCAGTGCCGGCCTCGGAGATAGTAACTATGGCTACACCTTC.

The chain couples TRBV2 to TRBJ2-3; TRBD1 might be the D (5 bases). CDR1 and CDR2 from the germline V gene are SNHLY and FYNNEI. Trimming removed 11 bases at V and 4 bases at J, with 13 bases between. This CDR3 region has 12 residues. CDR3 coding DNA: TGTGCCGGGAAACAGGCACCAGATACGCAGTATTTT. It is translated as CAGKQAPDTQYF. The full variable domain, rest sourced from reference TRBV2 and TRBJ2-3, is EPEVTQTPSHQVTQMGQEVILRCVPISNHLYFYWYRQILGQKVEFLVSFYNNEISEKSEIFDDQFSVERPDGSNFTLKIRSTKLEDSAMYFCAGKQAPDTQYFGPGTRLTVL.

The chain couples TRBV5-1 to TRBJ2-1; TRBD2 is a possible D gene (6 bases). Germline V gives CDR1 SGHRS, CDR2 YFSETQ. This CDR3 contains 16 residues. V was trimmed by 2 bases and J by 0 bases, leaving 12 bases between them. The CDR3 region is CASSFPSSGSYNEQFF. As DNA, the CDR3 is TGCGCCAGCAGCTTCCCGAGTAGCGGCTCCTACAATGAGCAGTTCTTC.

CDR3 coding DNA: TGCGCCAGCAAGGAACAGGGGATCGGAAACACCATATATTTT. It translates to CASKEQGIGNTIYF. The V gene is TRBV5-1, the J gene TRBJ1-3, with TRBD1 matching over 7 bases. CDR1 and CDR2 from the germline V gene are SGHRS and YFSETQ. J lost 4 bases, V lost 6 bases, and 7 bases had no gene match. The CDR3 runs 14 residues.

This CDR3 reads CASSPSTTDTQYF. The CDR3 nucleotides are TGTGCCAGCAGCCCTAGTACCACAGATACGCAGTATTTT. The rearrangement joins TRBV7-8 to TRBJ2-3; no definite D call. CDR1 and CDR2 from the germline V gene are SGHVS and FQNEAQ. Trimming left V 5 bases short and J 2 bases short, with 8 bases between. CDR3 length: 13 residues.

The chain recombines TRBV4-2 with TRBJ2-2, with a possible D match to TRBD2 (5 bases). In germline, CDR1 is LGHNA, CDR2 YNFKEQ. The CDR3 is 14 residues long. V was trimmed by 6 bases and J by 0 bases, leaving 8 bases between them. The CDR3 DNA follows: TGTGCCAGCAGACCCGGGGCGAACACCGGGGAGCTGTTTTTT. It yields the protein CASRPGANTGELFF.

V is TRBV9 and J is TRBJ2-3, with D unclear. Per germline, CDR1 SGDLS and CDR2 YYNGEE. Trimming cost V 6 bases and J 0 bases, with 8 bases left between them. The CDR3 extends over 13 amino acids. The CDR3 DNA reads as TGTGCCAGCACCCAAAGCAGCACAGATACGCAGTATTTT. This gives the protein CASTQSSTDTQYF.

V usage is TRBV4-1 and J usage is TRBJ2-7; the D gene is possibly TRBD1 (5 bases). This CDR3 contains 15 residues. V was shortened by 6 bases and J by 7 bases, with 22 bases between the two germline ends. Germline V CDR1 and CDR2: MGHRA, YSYEKL. CDR3 DNA sequence: TGCGCCAGCAGTAATGGGGTTGCAGGGCACGGGGAGCAGTACTTC. It translates to CASSNGVAGHGEQYF.

The gene calls are TRBV9 and TRBJ1-1, with 7 bases aligning to TRBD1. The CDR3 has 15 amino acids. CDR1 is SGDLS, CDR2 YYNGEE, per germline. The trim removed 3 bases at V and 0 bases at J, leaving 5 bases unmatched. The CDR3 spells CASSARDSLNTEAFF. DNA of the CDR3: TGTGCCAGCAGCGCAAGGGACAGTTTGAACACTGAAGCTTTCTTT.

The chain joins TRBV2 to TRBJ2-2; TRBD1 agrees at 7 bases. After removal of 2 bases from V and 16 bases from J, the junction contained 10 bases not matched to a gene. Germline lookup yields CDR1 SNHLY and CDR2 FYNNEI. The CDR3 contains 13 residues. The CDR3 DNA reads as TGTGCCAGCAGTGAATTGCATTCGACAGGGAAGTTTTTT. It translates to CASSELHSTGKFF.

This clone was recorded once. V and J are TRBV5-5 and TRBJ1-1; D is possibly TRBD1 (5 bases). Germline V CDR1 and CDR2: SGHKS, YYEKEE (reference sequence). The CDR3 contains 13 residues. Trimming stripped 0 bases from V and 8 bases from J, with 11 bases between. The CDR3 DNA reads TGTGCCAGCAGCTTGGTCGACAGCACAGAAGCTTTCTTT. Translating it yields CASSLVDSTEAFF.

V gene TRBV19 combines with J gene TRBJ1-1; 9 bases map to TRBD1. With 8 bases clipped from V and 0 bases from J, the junction kept 10 bases outside the gene matches. The CDR3 consists of 16 residues. The germline CDR1 and CDR2 sequences are LNHDA and SQIVND (reference sequence). The CDR3 sequence: CASGAQGAGLNTEAFF. In DNA, the CDR3 is TGTGCCAGTGGGGCACAGGGGGCTGGGTTGAACACTGAAGCTTTCTTT.

The chain employs TRBV10-3 and TRBJ1-1; TRBD1 might be the D (6 bases). Germline V gene lookup returns CDR1 ENHRY and CDR2 SYGVKD. V was clipped by 9 bases and J by 1 base, with 6 bases between them. There are 11 residues in the CDR3. CDR3 region: CAIGGNTEAFF. In DNA form, the CDR3 reads TGTGCCATAGGGGGGAACACTGAAGCTTTCTTT.

As DNA, the CDR3 is TGTGCCAGCAGTGAAACCGGACAGGGGACGAACACTGAAGCTTTCTTT. Its translation: CASSETGQGTNTEAFF. The V gene is TRBV6-1, the J gene TRBJ1-1, with 9 bases that match TRBD1. The length of the CDR3 is 16 residues. Germline CDR1 is MNHNS and CDR2 is SASEGT. V dropped 2 bases and J dropped 1; count of bases not matched to a gene: 5.

This chain joins TRBV4-1 and TRBJ2-7; D is ambiguous. The CDR3 has 15 residues. V lost 0 bases, J lost 2 bases, and 11 bases lay in between. Germline V lookup: CDR1 MGHRA, CDR2 YSYEKL. CDR3 coding DNA: TGCGCCAGCAGCCAAGATTCCAAAGAGCCCTACGAGCAGTACTTC. Encoded protein: CASSQDSKEPYEQYF.

This chain uses TRBV28 with TRBJ2-1, with 14 bases aligning to TRBD2. Germline CDR1 is MDHEN and CDR2 is SYDVKM. This CDR3 is 15 amino acids long. V was clipped by 4 bases and J by 9 bases; unmatched bases: 5. The CDR3 bases are TGTGCCAGCAGTTCCGGACTAGCGGGGGGAGGTGAGCAGTTCTTC. Protein product: CASSSGLAGGGEQFF.